These T cell receptor beta chains were read from a single sample in a study of blood T cell repertoires in COVID-19. Clones were sequenced by immunoSEQ multiplex PCR, and TCRdb holds only the in-frame ones, with some missing. The sample has about 220,000 clones; 75% to 85% are singletons. Sequenced: peripheral blood. Every receptor here comes from a woman between 70 and 85 years old with COVID-19, enrolled during active disease. CDR3s include the opening cysteine and the closing phenylalanine or tryptophan. The D gene is left open where the match is weak. Clone size is not always given. Where it is, it says once, few, many or a class for expanded clones.

>TRBJ1-1|.|TRBV9|.
TGTGCCAGCAGCACCAACGGGGGGACTGAAGCTTTCTTT
CASSTNGGTEAFF
>TRBJ1-4|.|TRBV9|TRBD1
TGTGCCAGCAGCTTACAGACAGGGCCGAATGAAAAACTGTTTTTT
CASSLQTGPNEKLFF
>TRBJ2-2|.|TRBV7-9|TRBD2
TGTGCCAGCAGGGCGGGGGCGAACACCGGGGAGCTGTTTTTT
CASRAGANTGELFF
>TRBJ2-7|.|TRBV27|.
TGTGCCAGCAGTTTTGCGGGCCGAGCCTACGAGCAGTACTTC
CASSFAGRAYEQYF
>TRBJ1-6|.|TRBV28|TRBD1
TGTGCCAGCAGACAAACCGGGACAGTAAATTCACCCCTCCACTTT
CASRQTGTVNSPLHF
>TRBJ2-2|.|TRBV5-1|.
TGCGCCAGCAGCCCGGGACAAATAAGCTCGAACACCGGGGAGCTGTTTTTT
CASSPGQISSNTGELFF
>TRBJ1-1|.|TRBV2|TRBD1
TGTGCCAGTCGGGAGGGGGCGGTAGGGAGAGCTTTCTTT
CASREGAVGRAFF
>TRBJ2-5|many|TRBV7-3|.
TGTGCCAGCAGCTTAGGGGGGGCGCAGGGAGAGACCCAGTACTTC
CASSLGGAQGETQYF
>TRBJ2-2|.|TRBV19|.
TGTGCCAGTAGTATTACTAGAGCTACCGGGGAGCTGTTTTTT
CASSITRATGELFF
>TRBJ1-5|.|TRBV5-5|TRBD1
TGTGCCAGCAGCTTAGGACAGGCCGGAGGCAATCAGCCCCAGCATTTT
CASSLGQAGGNQPQHF
>TRBJ2-7|.|TRBV27|.
TGTGCCAGCAGTTTATTAACCTACGAGCAGTACTTC
CASSLLTYEQYF
>TRBJ1-4|.|TRBV5-1|.
TGCGCCAGCAGCTTTGCGGGAAACGCGGGGGAAAAACTGTTTTTT
CASSFAGNAGEKLFF
>TRBJ1-2|once|TRBV5-5|TRBD1
TGTGCCAGCAGCTCGTCCCCCGGGACAGGGAGTAGTGGCTACACCTTC
CASSSSPGTGSSGYTF
>TRBJ1-2|.|TRBV28|TRBD1
TGTGCCAGCAGTTCGTCCGGGACAGCTGGCTACACCTTC
CASSSSGTAGYTF
>TRBJ1-2|.|TRBV30|.
TGTGCCTGGAGCGCCGGACAGAGCTCCTATGGCTACACCTTC
CAWSAGQSSYGYTF
>TRBJ2-1|.|TRBV7-2|TRBD2
TGTGCCAGCAGCCTCGGGAGGATAGCGGGAAGATATGAGCAGTTCTTC
CASSLGRIAGRYEQFF
>TRBJ1-4|.|TRBV6-5|.
TGTGCCAGCAGTTACTCGGAGCCTACAACTAATGAAAAACTGTTTTTT
CASSYSEPTTNEKLFF
>TRBJ2-1|.|TRBV4-3|TRBD2
TGCGCCAGCAGCCACAAGCGGGAGGAACCCAATGAGCAGTTCTTC
CASSHKREEPNEQFF
>TRBJ1-2|.|TRBV7-9|.
TGTGCCAGCAGCTTAGAAGCGGGAGGTGGCTACACCTTC
CASSLEAGGGYTF
>TRBJ2-1|.|TRBV7-9|.
TGTGCCAGCAGCTTATCCCAGGGGCGCAGAATTCATACTGAGCAGTTCTTC
CASSLSQGRRIHTEQFF
>TRBJ1-1|.|TRBV5-1|.
TGCGCCAGCAGCTTAGCCAGGGCGAACACTGAAGCTTTCTTT
CASSLARANTEAFF
>TRBJ2-1|.|TRBV28|.
TGTGCCACCATTTCCCGACTACGATCCTACAATGAGCAGTTCTTC
CATISRLRSYNEQFF
>TRBJ1-1|few|TRBV27|TRBD1
TGTGCCAGCAGTTTAAGGGTACAGGGGAGTAGCACTGAAGCTTTCTTT
CASSLRVQGSSTEAFF
>TRBJ2-2|.|TRBV7-9|.
TGTGCCAGCAGCTTCGGGCAGGGTGCCACCGGGGAGCTGTTTTTT
CASSFGQGATGELFF
>TRBJ2-7|.|TRBV9|.
TGTGCCAGCAGCAGGCAGGGAAAGAGCTCCTACGAGCAGTACTTC
CASSRQGKSSYEQYF
>TRBJ1-2|few|TRBV27|.
TGTGCCAGCAGTTTCGGCGAGGCCTATGGCTACACCTTC
CASSFGEAYGYTF
>TRBJ2-2|.|TRBV6-2/TRBV6-3|.
TGTGCCAGCAGCCGGGGGCCGGGGGGCACCGGGGAGCTGTTTTTT
CASSRGPGGTGELFF
>TRBJ2-7|.|TRBV29-1|TRBD1
TGCAGCGTTGATGGGACAGACTCCTACGAGCAGTACTTC
CSVDGTDSYEQYF
>TRBJ2-1|few|TRBV21-1|.
TGTGCCAGCAGCAAAGAATGCGGGAGGGCCTCCAATGAGCAGTTCTTC
CASSKECGRASNEQFF
>TRBJ2-4|.|TRBV30|TRBD1
TGTGCCTGGAGCGGGACAGGGGTACTAAACATTCAGTACTTC
CAWSGTGVLNIQYF
>TRBJ2-7|once|TRBV5-1|TRBD2
TGCGCCAGCACCCATGACGCTAGCGGCTACGAGCAGTACTTC
CASTHDASGYEQYF
>TRBJ2-1|.|TRBV5-1|TRBD1
TGCGCCAGCAGCTTCAGGGGGCTGGACAATGAGCAGTTCTTC
CASSFRGLDNEQFF
>TRBJ1-5|.|TRBV7-9|TRBD1
TGTGCCAGCAGCTCTTGGGTTGGACAGGCCTTCTATAGCAATCAGCCCCAGCATTTT
CASSSWVGQAFYSNQPQHF
>TRBJ1-6|.|TRBV28|.
TGTGCCAGCAACCGACAGTACTCACCCCTCCACTTT
CASNRQYSPLHF
>TRBJ1-2|.|TRBV19|.
TGTGCCAGTATTTCGTCAGGGCCGGCTAACTATGGCTACACCTTC
CASISSGPANYGYTF
>TRBJ2-5|.|TRBV25-1|TRBD1
TGTGCCAGCAAAGGGACAGGGGCTTTCGAGACCCAGTACTTC
CASKGTGAFETQYF
>TRBJ2-1|few|TRBV7-9|.
TGTGCCAGCAGTCCTGATAGCGGAGGGGTCTACAATGAGCAGTTCTTC
CASSPDSGGVYNEQFF
>TRBJ2-1|.|TRBV28|.
TGTGCCAGCAGTTTACGGGATGAGCAGTTCTTC
CASSLRDEQFF
>TRBJ2-5|.|TRBV6-5|TRBD1
TGTGCCAGCAGTCCAACTGACAGGGATAAGACCCAGTACTTC
CASSPTDRDKTQYF